The 11 T cell receptor beta chains listed next were all sequenced from one sample in a study of shared clonotypes between healthy human individuals. Measured with immunoSEQ multiplex PCR; TCRdb has only the in-frame clones, and not every one. The data hold approximately 350,000 clones, with about 74% observed a single time. Material: memory CD4+ T cells sorted from blood. Stated subset: CD45RA-negative fraction. The receptors stem from a man between 25 and 39 years old in good health.

V is TRBV2 and J is TRBJ2-5, with 10 bases matching TRBD2. Germline CDR1 reads SNHLY; CDR2 reads FYNNEI. The length of the CDR3 is 14 residues. After removal of 4 bases from V and 4 bases from J, the junction contained 3 bases not matched to a gene. The CDR3 bases are TGTGCCAGCAGTGGGGGGACTAGCGCAGAGACCCAGTACTTC. As protein: CASSGGTSAETQYF.

Notes on this clone: A far larger clone is just one base off, so this is likely a read error. Other DNA sequences from this sample encode an identical CDR3 as well. The chain couples TRBV19 to TRBJ2-3, with D perhaps TRBD1 (6 bases). The CDR3 consists of 14 residues. Germline lookup yields CDR1 LNHDA and CDR2 SQIVND (reference sequence). The CDR3 DNA reads as TGTGCCAGTAGACATCAGGGGAGCACTGATACGCAGTATTTT. This encodes CASRHQGSTDTQYF. Full variable domain (outside the CDR3, taken from reference TRBV19 and TRBJ2-3): DGGITQSPKYLFRKEGQNVTLSCEQNLNHDAMYWYRQDPGQGLRLIYYSQIVNDFQKGDIAEGYSVSREKKESFPLTVTSAQKNPTAFYLCASRHQGSTDTQYFGPGTRLTVL.

This CDR3 reads CASSLQLAGAEQYF. CDR3 nucleotides: TGTGCCAGCAGCTTGCAACTAGCGGGAGCCGAGCAGTACTTC. The chain has TRBV5-4 and TRBJ2-7; 11 bases line up with TRBD2. CDR1 and CDR2 (germline): SGHNT, YYREEE (reference sequence). V dropped 1 base and J dropped 6; count of bases not matched to a gene: 3. The CDR3 runs to 14 residues.

The count of this clone is one. The chain combines TRBV28 with TRBJ1-5, with 7 nucleotides matching TRBD1. The CDR3 length is 15 residues. The germline V gene has CDR1 MDHEN and CDR2 SYDVKM. The V segment lost 5 bases and the J segment 4 bases; nucleotides outside the gene matches: 8. The CDR3 DNA reads as TGTGCCAGCAGTCCCCGACAGGGACCAAATCAGCCCCAGCATTTT. Residues: CASSPRQGPNQPQHF.

The chain is built from TRBV30 and TRBJ2-7, with D unresolved. V lost 3 bases, J lost 5 bases, and 17 bases lay in between. Germline CDR1 reads GTSNPN; CDR2 reads SVGIG (reference sequence). CDR3 length equals 14 residues. CDR3 sequence: CAWSAPSFYHEQYF. CDR3 DNA: TGTGCCTGGAGCGCCCCCAGTTTCTACCACGAGCAGTACTTC. The full variable domain, its missing parts supplied by reference TRBV30 and TRBJ2-7, is SQTIHQWPATLVQPVGSPLSLECTVEGTSNPNLYWYRQAAGRGLQLLFYSVGIGQISSEVPQNLSASRPQDRQFILSSKKLLLSDSGFYLCAWSAPSFYHEQYFGPGTRLTVT.

This clone occurred a few times. The rearrangement uses TRBV5-1 and TRBJ1-1; 7 bases agree with TRBD1. The CDR3 covers 14 residues. J lost 0 bases, V lost 2 bases, and 1 base had no gene match. Germline assignment: CDR1 SGHRS and CDR2 YFSETQ. In DNA form, the CDR3 reads TGCGCCAGCAGCTTCGGGACAGTGAACACTGAAGCTTTCTTT. As protein: CASSFGTVNTEAFF.

The chain is built from TRBV7-9 and TRBJ1-5; D remains ambiguous. Trimming stripped 1 base from V and 1 base from J, with 14 bases between. The germline gives CDR1 SEHNR, CDR2 FQNEAQ (reference sequence). This CDR3 comprises 17 residues. The CDR3 spells CASSLGAGRGSNQPQHF. CDR3 bases: TGTGCCAGCAGCTTAGGGGCAGGCCGCGGGAGCAATCAGCCCCAGCATTTT.

The genes are TRBV2 and TRBJ2-2; tentatively, D is TRBD1 (6 bases). Germline CDR1 reads SNHLY; CDR2 reads FYNNEI. V lost 0 bases, J lost 7 bases, and 12 bases lay in between. CDR3 length equals 15 residues. The CDR3 here is CASSEATWTDGELFF. CDR3 DNA: TGTGCCAGCAGTGAAGCAACCTGGACAGACGGGGAGCTGTTTTTT.

The chain combines TRBV30 with TRBJ1-2; 8 nucleotides align to TRBD1. J gave up 5 bases and V 2 bases, and 1 base lay outside the gene matches. Germline V CDR1 and CDR2: GTSNPN, SVGIG (reference sequence). This CDR3 has 12 residues. CDR3 in DNA: TGTGCCTGGAGTCGACAGGGGTATGGCTACACCTTC. Protein sequence: CAWSRQGYGYTF.

This chain uses TRBV10-3 with TRBJ2-5; 9 nucleotides line up with TRBD1. Germline V gives CDR1 ENHRY, CDR2 SYGVKD. V shed 0 bases and J 3 bases; nucleotides not matched to a gene: 5. The CDR3 length is 16 residues. CDR3 bases: TGTGCCATCAGTGAGTCTACCGGGACAGGGAAAGAGACCCAGTACTTC. Its translation is CAISESTGTGKETQYF.

The chain has TRBV10-3 and TRBJ1-2, with 12 bases matching TRBD1. Germline values: CDR1 ENHRY, CDR2 SYGVKD. V dropped 11 bases and J dropped 2; count of bases not matched to a gene: 9. The CDR3 is 15 amino acids. The CDR3 reads CAARDRGPSNYGYTF. CDR3 DNA sequence: TGTGCCGCCAGGGACAGGGGGCCCTCCAACTATGGCTACACCTTC.